In its sample, the clone carrying this T cell receptor beta chain was seen once. These data come from a study of blood T cell repertoires in COVID-19. In the study overall: The United States, Italy and Spain supplied acute and convalescent COVID-19 samples. Sample material is recorded as cDNA or gDNA derived from T cells, B-cell-depleted T cells, or PBMCs.

Authors' methods: Estimation of nucleated cell counts relied on the amplification of reference gene primers. The protocol was immunoSEQ multiplex PCR, while the TCRdb copy is restricted to in-frame clones and leaves out a portion. For V, J and clone size, that table is used; D and trimming come from the DNA. The sample lists around 20,000 clones, around 90% occurring once. The receptor's source is a man between 65 and 80 years old with acute or convalescent COVID-19. What was sequenced was peripheral blood.

DNA for the CDR3: TGTGCCAGCACCGACAGGTTCACTGAAGCTTTCTTT. The encoded protein is CASTDRFTEAFF. This rearrangement joins TRBV12-3 or TRBV12-4 to TRBJ1-1; possibly TRBD1 for D (6 bases). This CDR3 is built from 12 residues. V shed 7 bases and J shed 4 bases, with 10 bases lying between them.